A single sample gave rise to the 26 T cell receptor beta chains below, sequenced in a study of T cell responses to AZD1222 COVID-19 vaccine. Libraries were prepared by immunoSEQ multiplex PCR; TCRdb keeps only in-frame clonotypes and omits some of them. The sample lists about 150,000 clones; 92% were seen once. Material: peripheral blood, obtained 28 days after the second AZD1222 dose. The origin of the receptors is an adult who received the AZD1222 COVID-19 vaccine.

This clone occurred once. V gene TRBV9 combines with J gene TRBJ2-2; D may be TRBD2 (5 bases). The CDR3 has 15 amino acids. Germline CDR1 is SGDLS and CDR2 is YYNGEE. With 0 bases removed from V and 6 bases from J, the gap between germline ends came to 12 bases. CDR3 loop: CASSVGHGSSGELFF. The DNA for the CDR3 is TGTGCCAGCAGCGTAGGGCATGGGAGCTCCGGGGAGCTGTTTTTT.

This chain uses TRBV28 with TRBJ2-7; D gene ambiguous. The germline CDR1 and CDR2 sequences are MDHEN and SYDVKM. There are 12 residues in the CDR3. V was pared by 4 bases and J by 6 bases, with 10 bases between. The CDR3 sequence is CASSSLRSEQYF. Written as DNA, the CDR3 is TGTGCCAGCAGTTCCCTAAGGTCCGAGCAGTACTTC.

The chain employs TRBV18 and TRBJ1-2; 8 bases match TRBD1. This CDR3 has 16 residues. The germline CDR1 and CDR2 sequences are KGHSH and LQKENI. The V segment lost 0 bases and the J segment 4 bases; nucleotides outside the gene matches: 7. The DNA for the CDR3 is TGTGCCAGCTCACCACCGAGTCAGGGGGCGCCCTATGGCTACACCTTC. Protein sequence: CASSPPSQGAPYGYTF.

To note about this clone: One end of the junction does not line up with germline, which may come from a read error. The gene calls are TRBV12-3 or TRBV12-4 and TRBJ1-2; TRBD1 matches at 8 bases. There are 11 residues in the CDR3. CDR3 DNA sequence: TGTGCCAGCAGTTTAGACCAGGGACAGGCCTTC. Residues: CASSLDQGQAF.

V and J are TRBV7-2 and TRBJ1-2; D possibly corresponds to TRBD1 (5 bases). Germline CDR1 is SGHTA and CDR2 is FQGNSA. This CDR3 comprises 14 residues. V was pared by 0 bases and J by 7 bases, with 12 bases between. The CDR3 sequence is CASSLAGDRGGYTF. The CDR3, as DNA: TGTGCCAGCAGCTTAGCAGGGGATAGGGGTGGCTACACCTTC.

The gene calls are TRBV28 and TRBJ2-1, with D perhaps TRBD2 (6 bases). V was clipped by 4 bases and J by 8 bases, with 21 bases between them. The CDR3 spans 16 residues. Per germline, CDR1 MDHEN and CDR2 SYDVKM. Here the CDR3 DNA reads TGTGCCAGCAGTTCCCTTGGGGGGAGTACATACGATGAGCAGTTCTTC. This sequence encodes CASSSLGGSTYDEQFF.

The CDR3 sequence is CASSFGGRGLSYEQYF. The CDR3 region has the DNA TGTGCCAGCAGTTTTGGCGGGAGGGGCCTCTCCTACGAGCAGTACTTC. The rearrangement uses TRBV27 and TRBJ2-7, with TRBD2 identical over 9 bases. Germline V gene data show CDR1 as MNHEY and CDR2 as SMNVEV (reference sequence). There are 16 residues in the CDR3. With 3 bases clipped from V and 0 bases from J, the junction kept 6 bases outside the gene matches.

The chain recombines TRBV11-2 with TRBJ1-3; D unclear. Germline V gene sequence: CDR1 SGHAT, CDR2 FQNNGV. Trimming removed 5 bases from V and 9 bases from J, with 23 bases in between. CDR3 size: 16 residues. CDR3 residues: CASSRLRGRTDGTIYF. CDR3 nucleotide sequence: TGTGCCAGCAGCCGGTTGCGGGGTCGGACGGACGGCACCATATATTTT.

The V gene is TRBV6-2 or TRBV6-3, the J gene TRBJ2-7; D perhaps matches TRBD2 (5 bases). CDR3 size: 15 residues. CDR1 is MNHEY and CDR2 is SVGEGT in the germline V gene. Trimming cost V 2 bases and J 4 bases, with 15 bases left between them. The CDR3 sequence is CASSYQRSGIYEQYF. The CDR3 bases are TGTGCCAGCAGTTACCAGCGGTCGGGAATTTACGAGCAGTACTTC.

The chain couples TRBV18 to TRBJ1-4, with D unclear. There are 15 residues in the CDR3. CDR1 KGHSH and CDR2 LQKENI come from the germline V gene. V lost 6 bases, J lost 2 bases, and 13 bases lay in between. The CDR3: CASSPSKGTNEKLFF. The CDR3 DNA reads TGTGCCAGCTCGCCCTCGAAGGGTACTAATGAAAAACTGTTTTTT.

The rearrangement links TRBV30 to TRBJ2-2, with no clear D. Between the trimmed V and J ends, which lost 5 bases and 0 bases, there was a span of 10 bases. CDR3 length: 14 residues. CDR1 and CDR2 from the germline V gene are GTSNPN and SVGIG (reference sequence). The CDR3 region is CAWAGYANTGELFF. Here the CDR3 DNA reads TGTGCCTGGGCAGGTTACGCGAACACCGGGGAGCTGTTTTTT.

The chain employs TRBV19 and TRBJ1-5, with D possibly matching TRBD1 (5 bases). CDR1 and CDR2 (germline): LNHDA, SQIVND (reference sequence). The CDR3 length is 15 residues. V was clipped by 5 bases and J by 0 bases, with 11 bases between them. The CDR3 region has the DNA TGTGCCAGTAGTCCGACAGTTTATAGCAATCAGCCCCAGCATTTT. It is translated as CASSPTVYSNQPQHF. Supplemented by reference TRBV19 and TRBJ1-5, the full variable domain reads DGGITQSPKYLFRKEGQNVTLSCEQNLNHDAMYWYRQDPGQGLRLIYYSQIVNDFQKGDIAEGYSVSREKKESFPLTVTSAQKNPTAFYLCASSPTVYSNQPQHFGDGTRLSIL.

This chain connects TRBV6-5 to TRBJ2-3, with D hard to call. CDR1 MNHEY and CDR2 SVGAGI come from the germline V gene. The CDR3 sequence is 15 residues long. Trimming stripped 0 bases from V and 5 bases from J, with 12 bases between. The CDR3, as DNA: TGTGCCAGCAGTTACTCGAAGAAGGAGTTAGATACGCAGTATTTT. This codes for CASSYSKKELDTQYF.

This chain uses TRBV10-2 with TRBJ2-1, with D tentatively TRBD1 (6 bases). The V gene lost 4 bases and the J gene lost 9 bases, with 16 bases spanning the gap. There are 14 residues in the CDR3. Germline loops: CDR1 WSHSY, CDR2 SAAADI. CDR3 residues: CASSGPRTGPEQFF. The CDR3 bases are TGCGCCAGCAGTGGACCACGTACAGGGCCTGAGCAGTTCTTC.

The CDR3 reads CSVASDMNTEAFF. The CDR3 DNA reads as TGCAGCGTTGCCTCGGACATGAACACTGAAGCTTTCTTT. The chain has TRBV29-1 and TRBJ1-1; D might be TRBD1 (5 bases). V was shortened by 4 bases and J by 0 bases, with 9 bases between the two germline ends. This CDR3 is built from 13 residues. Germline-derived CDR1 and CDR2 are SQVTM and ANQGSEA.

The CDR3 sequence is CASSESEANEKLFF. The CDR3 DNA is TGTGCCAGCAGTGAATCTGAGGCTAATGAAAAACTGTTTTTT. The chain is built from TRBV6-1 and TRBJ1-4; D gene uncertain. Germline V gene sequence: CDR1 MNHNS, CDR2 SASEGT. The CDR3 extends over 14 amino acids. Trimming took 2 bases from V and 3 from J, leaving 7 bases between them.

This chain connects TRBV9 to TRBJ2-1, with 7 bases identical to TRBD1. The CDR3 consists of 16 residues. The junction had 13 bases not matched to a gene; V was cut back by 3 bases and J by 7 bases. CDR1 SGDLS and CDR2 YYNGEE come from the germline V gene. CDR3: CASSAPGARGSNEQFF. CDR3 bases: TGTGCCAGCAGCGCCCCAGGGGCCAGGGGGAGTAATGAGCAGTTCTTC.

The J gene is TRBJ2-7, the V gene TRBV6-5; 8 bases match TRBD1. The CDR3 runs to 14 residues. The germline gives CDR1 MNHEY, CDR2 SVGAGI. J was trimmed by 2 bases and V by 2 bases; bases with no gene match: 2. CDR3 sequence reads: CASSYGRGPYEQYF. In DNA form, the CDR3 reads TGTGCCAGCAGTTACGGCAGGGGGCCCTACGAGCAGTACTTC.

This clone appeared a few times. The chain links TRBV5-1 to TRBJ1-2; unclear D gene. Between the trimmed V and J ends, which lost 0 bases and 0 bases, there was a span of 12 bases. Germline V lookup: CDR1 SGHRS, CDR2 YFSETQ. CDR3 length: 16 amino acids. CDR3 sequence reads: CASSLALSSANYGYTF. The CDR3 DNA is TGCGCCAGCAGCTTGGCCTTAAGTTCCGCTAACTATGGCTACACCTTC. Full variable domain (rest looked up from reference TRBV5-1 and TRBJ1-2): KAGVTQTPRYLIKTRGQQVTLSCSPISGHRSVSWYQQTPGQGLQFLFEYFSETQRNKGNFPGRFSGRQFSNSRSEMNVSTLELGDSALYLCASSLALSSANYGYTFGSGTRLTVV.

The V gene is TRBV28, the J gene TRBJ2-3; D gene ambiguous. The CDR3 length is 11 residues. V gave up 4 bases and J gave up 3 bases, with 2 bases separating them. Germline CDR1 MDHEN, CDR2 SYDVKM. The CDR3 bases are TGTGCCAGCAGTTCGACAGATACGCAGTATTTT. Translated: CASSSTDTQYF.

This chain links TRBV4-1 with TRBJ1-1; 8 positions match TRBD1. CDR3 length: 16 amino acids. Per the germline V gene, CDR1 is MGHRA and CDR2 is YSYEKL. V lost 0 bases to trimming and J lost 3 bases; unmatched junction nucleotides: 6. The CDR3 loop is CASSQEQGGWDTEAFF. For the CDR3, the DNA is TGCGCCAGCAGCCAAGAACAGGGGGGCTGGGACACTGAAGCTTTCTTT.

The chain carries TRBV11-3 and TRBJ2-7; TRBD2 might be the D (5 bases). CDR1 and CDR2 from the germline V gene are SGHNT and YENEEA. The CDR3 has 13 amino acids. Between the trimmed V and J ends, which lost 0 bases and 6 bases, there was a span of 9 bases. The CDR3 nucleotides read TGTGCCAGCAGCTTAGAGGAGGTTGGCGAGCAGTACTTC. This encodes CASSLEEVGEQYF.

V gene TRBV7-2 combines with J gene TRBJ2-3; 10 nucleotides line up with TRBD2. V shed 5 bases and J 0 bases; nucleotides not matched to a gene: 11. The germline V gene encodes CDR1 SGHTA and CDR2 FQGNSA. There are 18 residues in the CDR3. The CDR3 spells CASSPDPLAGPSTDTQYF. The CDR3 DNA follows: TGTGCCAGCAGCCCAGACCCACTAGCGGGACCTAGCACAGATACGCAGTATTTT.

V gene TRBV6-1 combines with J gene TRBJ2-7; D is tentatively TRBD1 or TRBD2 (6 bases each). Trimming took 5 bases from V and 5 from J, leaving 19 bases between them. Germline CDR1 MNHNS, CDR2 SASEGT. This CDR3 has 15 residues. The CDR3 DNA follows: TGTGCCAGCAGTACAGGGACTGCCGGTAGGAACGAGCAGTACTTC. Its protein is CASSTGTAGRNEQYF.

This clone has a single count. The CDR3 spells CASRMTGTRRETQYF. The CDR3 nucleotides are TGTGCCAGCAGAATGACAGGAACAAGGCGAGAGACCCAGTACTTC. The chain joins TRBV6-5 to TRBJ2-5; weak D call: TRBD1 (6 bases). Germline-derived CDR1 and CDR2 are MNHEY and SVGAGI. This CDR3 region has 15 residues. V shed 6 bases and J shed 4 bases, with 18 bases lying between them.

V usage is TRBV18 and J usage is TRBJ2-2; D remains unclear. Trimming pared 3 bases from V and 0 bases from J, leaving 8 bases between. Germline-derived CDR1 and CDR2 are KGHSH and LQKENI. The length of the CDR3 is 15 residues. The CDR3 sequence is CASSPQGTNTGELFF. The CDR3 nucleotides read TGTGCCAGCTCACCCCAAGGGACGAACACCGGGGAGCTGTTTTTT.